The following is a T cell receptor beta chain sequence with its context. The data are from a study of blood T cell repertoires in COVID-19. For the study at large: Researchers got acute and convalescent COVID-19 samples from the United States, Italy and Spain. PBMCs, B-cell-depleted T cells, or T cells were the source of the cDNA or gDNA that made up the material.

As handled by the study authors: Reference gene primer amplification yielded estimated nucleated cell counts. Produced via immunoSEQ multiplex PCR; TCRdb's table is partial and in-frame only. Clonal size and the V and J genes are those of that table, whereas D and trimming came from the DNA. This sample has fewer than 150,000 clones, with 81% found just once. Trimming took 4 bases from V and 4 from J, leaving 8 bases between them. The germline CDR1 and CDR2 sequences are SGHRS and YFSETQ. The CDR3 totals 12 residues. The sequence was collected from a man aged 45 to 65 with acute or convalescent COVID-19. The rearrangement uses TRBV5-1 and TRBJ1-2, with D tentatively TRBD1 (5 bases). Sequences were obtained from peripheral blood. CDR3 residues: CASSGGGYGYTF. The CDR3 DNA reads as TGCGCCAGCAGCGGGGGAGGCTATGGCTACACCTTC.